This is a list of T cell receptor beta chains from one sample in a study of cytomegalovirus exposure and HLA in healthy donors. The assay was immunoSEQ multiplex PCR, and TCRdb's table has in-frame clones only and misses some. The sample consists of around 20,000 clones, about 80% of them appearing once. Sequencing was performed on PBMCs. The receptors derive from a human donor in good health. Each CDR3 is given with its conserved first and last residue. Fields, in order: J gene, clone size, D gene, V gene, CDR3 protein, CDR3 DNA. D genes are given only for firm matches. Rows may omit the clone size; those that give it use once, few, many or a size class.

J: TRBJ2-7; size: -; D: TRBD2; V: TRBV7-9; CDR3: CASSTLAGTYEQYF; DNA: TGTGCCAGCAGCACACTAGCGGGTACCTACGAGCAGTACTTC
J: TRBJ2-3; size: -; D: TRBD2; V: TRBV27; CDR3: CASRGLAGAPDTQYF; DNA: TGTGCCAGCAGGGGACTAGCGGGAGCCCCAGATACGCAGTATTTT
J: TRBJ2-2; size: -; D: -; V: TRBV7-7; CDR3: CASSLTGGDTGELFF; DNA: TGTGCCAGCAGCTTAACAGGGGGGGACACCGGGGAGCTGTTTTTT
J: TRBJ2-7; size: -; D: -; V: TRBV12-5; CDR3: CASGLFYEQYF; DNA: TGTGCTAGTGGCCTCTTCTACGAGCAGTACTTC
J: TRBJ2-7; size: -; D: -; V: TRBV9; CDR3: CASSVGGLDEQYF; DNA: TGTGCCAGCAGCGTAGGAGGGTTGGACGAGCAGTACTTC
J: TRBJ2-1; size: -; D: TRBD1; V: TRBV9; CDR3: CASSVEGQYNEQFF; DNA: TGTGCCAGCAGCGTAGAGGGACAGTACAATGAGCAGTTCTTC
J: TRBJ2-1; size: -; D: -; V: TRBV29-1; CDR3: CSVTGLISYNEQFF; DNA: TGCAGCGTTACAGGGCTCATCTCCTACAATGAGCAGTTCTTC
J: TRBJ1-4; size: few; D: -; V: TRBV6-5; CDR3: CASSSDRQPNEKLFF; DNA: TGTGCCAGCAGCTCCGATCGACAGCCTAATGAAAAACTGTTTTTT
J: TRBJ1-1; size: -; D: TRBD1; V: TRBV13; CDR3: CASSHQGAGVNRDEAFF; DNA: TGTGCCAGCAGTCATCAGGGGGCTGGCGTAAACCGGGATGAAGCTTTCTTT
J: TRBJ1-1; size: -; D: -; V: TRBV5-1; CDR3: CASSSEFGVVNTEAFF; DNA: TGCGCCAGCAGCTCGGAGTTCGGGGTAGTCAACACTGAAGCTTTCTTT
J: TRBJ1-5; size: -; D: -; V: TRBV7-9; CDR3: CASSLGGLDQPQHF; DNA: TGTGCCAGCAGCTTAGGAGGGCTCGATCAGCCCCAGCATTTT
J: TRBJ2-7; size: -; D: -; V: TRBV11-2; CDR3: CASSLDTTEHEQYF; DNA: TGTGCCAGCAGCTTAGACACGACAGAGCACGAGCAGTACTTC
J: TRBJ2-2; size: -; D: -; V: TRBV9; CDR3: CASSVVLTGELFF; DNA: TGTGCCAGCAGCGTAGTTCTCACCGGGGAGCTGTTTTTT
J: TRBJ2-7; size: -; D: TRBD1; V: TRBV5-4; CDR3: CASSWGTGENEQYF; DNA: TGTGCCAGCAGCTGGGGGACAGGGGAAAACGAGCAGTACTTC
J: TRBJ2-7; size: -; D: TRBD1; V: TRBV9; CDR3: CASSPSGQAYEQYF; DNA: TGTGCCAGCAGCCCTTCGGGACAGGCCTACGAGCAGTACTTC
J: TRBJ2-1; size: -; D: TRBD2; V: TRBV5-1; CDR3: CASSQTSGAYNEQFF; DNA: TGCGCCAGCAGTCAGACTAGCGGAGCCTACAATGAGCAGTTCTTC
J: TRBJ2-3; size: -; D: -; V: TRBV30; CDR3: CAWSVSGVSTDTQYF; DNA: TGTGCCTGGAGTGTCTCGGGGGTGAGCACAGATACGCAGTATTTT
J: TRBJ2-7; size: -; D: TRBD2; V: TRBV6-5; CDR3: CASSSGTRDLNEQYF; DNA: TGTGCCAGCAGTTCCGGGACTAGGGACTTAAACGAGCAGTACTTC
J: TRBJ1-1; size: -; D: -; V: TRBV4-1; CDR3: CASSQDRGGQNTEAFF; DNA: TGCGCCAGCAGCCAAGATCGCGGGGGACAGAACACTGAAGCTTTCTTT
J: TRBJ1-2; size: -; D: TRBD1; V: TRBV6-5; CDR3: CASTYDRVQNGYTF; DNA: TGTGCCAGCACCTACGACAGGGTACAGAATGGCTACACCTTC
J: TRBJ2-1; size: -; D: TRBD2; V: TRBV5-1; CDR3: CASSPGTSDYNEQFF; DNA: TGCGCCAGCAGCCCCGGGACTAGCGACTACAATGAGCAGTTCTTC
J: TRBJ2-2; size: -; D: -; V: TRBV7-9; CDR3: CASSFVQGNTGELFF; DNA: TGTGCCAGCAGCTTCGTACAGGGCAACACCGGGGAGCTGTTTTTT
J: TRBJ2-2; size: once; D: TRBD2; V: TRBV27; CDR3: CASLARGGGRATGELFF; DNA: TGTGCCAGCCTCGCCCGGGGCGGCGGGAGGGCCACCGGGGAGCTGTTTTTT
J: TRBJ2-1; size: -; D: TRBD2; V: TRBV7-8; CDR3: CASSLALAGDIEQFF; DNA: TGTGCCAGCAGCTTAGCACTAGCGGGAGACATAGAGCAGTTCTTC
J: TRBJ2-7; size: -; D: -; V: TRBV7-9; CDR3: CASSFVDYEQYF; DNA: TGTGCCAGCAGCTTCGTAGATTACGAGCAGTACTTC
J: TRBJ2-5; size: -; D: -; V: TRBV18; CDR3: CASSPLRSVRGQETQYF; DNA: TGTGCCAGCTCACCTCTGCGGTCGGTGCGGGGACAAGAGACCCAGTACTTC
J: TRBJ2-5; size: -; D: TRBD2; V: TRBV14; CDR3: CASRLAGETQYF; DNA: TGTGCCAGCAGGCTAGCGGGAGAGACCCAGTACTTC
J: TRBJ2-1; size: -; D: TRBD2; V: TRBV28; CDR3: CASSSKPGLGSYNEQFF; DNA: TGTGCCAGCAGTTCCAAACCGGGACTAGGGTCTTACAATGAGCAGTTCTTC
J: TRBJ1-2; size: -; D: -; V: TRBV7-2; CDR3: CASSFMPNLGLGGSGGYTF; DNA: TGTGCCAGCAGCTTTATGCCCAACCTGGGACTGGGAGGTTCCGGCGGCTACACCTTC
J: TRBJ2-7; size: -; D: TRBD1; V: TRBV2; CDR3: CASSGTGGYEQYF; DNA: TGTGCCAGCAGCGGGACAGGGGGCTACGAGCAGTACTTC
J: TRBJ2-1; size: -; D: TRBD2; V: TRBV19; CDR3: CASSISSAGGPRFF; DNA: TGTGCCAGTAGTATCTCCTCAGCGGGGGGGCCTCGGTTCTTC
J: TRBJ2-1; size: -; D: -; V: TRBV18; CDR3: CASSGEGGSYNEQFF; DNA: TGTGCCAGCTCAGGAGAAGGAGGATCCTACAATGAGCAGTTCTTC
J: TRBJ2-1; size: -; D: -; V: TRBV9; CDR3: CASSVVWTDNEQFF; DNA: TGTGCCAGCAGCGTAGTGTGGACAGACAATGAGCAGTTCTTC
J: TRBJ2-7; size: -; D: TRBD1; V: TRBV30; CDR3: CAWSHGRGIGYEQYF; DNA: TGTGCCTGGAGTCACGGCAGGGGGATAGGCTACGAGCAGTACTTC
J: TRBJ2-5; size: -; D: TRBD2; V: TRBV5-1; CDR3: CASSLEAVTSGRETQYF; DNA: TGCGCCAGCAGCTTGGAGGCTGTGACTAGCGGGAGAGAGACCCAGTACTTC
J: TRBJ1-2; size: -; D: TRBD1; V: TRBV19; CDR3: CASSTSRTGYGYTF; DNA: TGTGCCAGTAGTACCAGCCGGACAGGGTATGGCTACACCTTC
J: TRBJ2-7; size: -; D: -; V: TRBV7-8; CDR3: CASSVYRTETYEQYF; DNA: TGTGCCAGCAGCGTTTATCGGACAGAGACCTACGAGCAGTACTTC
J: TRBJ1-1; size: -; D: -; V: TRBV28; CDR3: CASSLRGPYPEAFF; DNA: TGTGCCAGCAGTTTAAGAGGCCCTTATCCAGAAGCTTTCTTT
J: TRBJ2-7; size: few; D: TRBD1; V: TRBV10-2; CDR3: CASSEIGQGSYEQYF; DNA: TGCGCCAGCAGTGAGATTGGACAGGGGTCCTACGAGCAGTACTTC
J: TRBJ1-1; size: -; D: -; V: TRBV5-4; CDR3: CASRPWGGQNTEAFF; DNA: TGTGCCAGCCGCCCGTGGGGAGGACAGAACACTGAAGCTTTCTTT
J: TRBJ1-1; size: -; D: TRBD1; V: TRBV9; CDR3: CASSQTGVTEAFF; DNA: TGTGCCAGCAGTCAAACAGGGGTCACTGAAGCTTTCTTT
J: TRBJ1-1; size: -; D: TRBD1; V: TRBV7-9; CDR3: CASSTSQGAGTEAFF; DNA: TGTGCCAGCAGCACCTCACAGGGGGCAGGCACTGAAGCTTTCTTT
J: TRBJ2-4; size: once; D: TRBD1; V: TRBV7-8; CDR3: CASSLVQGQGIRGGKNIQYF; DNA: TGTGCCAGCAGCTTAGTGCAGGGACAGGGAATTCGTGGAGGCAAAAACATTCAGTACTTC
J: TRBJ2-1; size: -; D: -; V: TRBV7-9; CDR3: CASSLAEAAASYNEQFF; DNA: TGTGCCAGCAGCTTAGCGGAGGCGGCCGCCTCCTACAATGAGCAGTTCTTC
J: TRBJ2-2; size: -; D: TRBD2; V: TRBV30; CDR3: CAGGRSGELFF; DNA: TGTGCGGGCGGGAGGTCCGGGGAGCTGTTTTTT
J: TRBJ1-2; size: -; D: -; V: TRBV30; CDR3: CAWSSQGLYGYTF; DNA: TGTGCCTGGAGTTCCCAGGGACTCTATGGCTACACCTTC
J: TRBJ1-2; size: -; D: -; V: TRBV30; CDR3: CAWRPGTLTNYGYTF; DNA: TGTGCCTGGAGGCCCGGGACACTTACTAACTATGGCTACACCTTC
J: TRBJ2-1; size: -; D: -; V: TRBV29-1; CDR3: CSVVLAIPYNEQFF; DNA: TGCAGCGTTGTCCTAGCGATTCCCTACAATGAGCAGTTCTTC
J: TRBJ1-2; size: -; D: -; V: TRBV6-5; CDR3: CASSYYRGGGYTF; DNA: TGTGCCAGCAGTTACTATAGGGGAGGGGGCTACACCTTC
J: TRBJ1-1; size: -; D: TRBD1; V: TRBV6-6; CDR3: CASSRTGSAAEAFF; DNA: TGTGCCAGCAGCCGGACAGGATCCGCGGCTGAAGCTTTCTTT
J: TRBJ1-1; size: -; D: -; V: TRBV9; CDR3: CASSSQGLATEAFF; DNA: TGTGCCAGCAGCTCTCAGGGCTTGGCCACTGAAGCTTTCTTT
J: TRBJ2-1; size: -; D: TRBD1; V: TRBV7-6; CDR3: CASSFGGQGAYNEQFF; DNA: TGTGCCAGCAGCTTTGGGGGACAGGGGGCCTACAATGAGCAGTTCTTC